This T cell receptor (beta chain) was profiled in a study of cytomegalovirus exposure and HLA in healthy donors. Regarding the study as a whole: The sole available immune exposure information was CMV serostatus. When presence/absence was analysed, sequencing depth was taken to be roughly uniform across donors.

PCR involved 60 Vbeta and 13 Jbeta primers. Using immunoSEQ multiplex PCR, the repertoire was profiled, and TCRdb retains in-frame clones only, with some absent. The table records approximately 96,000 clones, 74% of them present only once. CDR3 length: 16 amino acids. Germline values: CDR1 SGDLS, CDR2 YYNGEE. The V gene end was trimmed by 3 bases and the J gene end by 4 bases; junction bases not matched to a gene: 10. Concerning this clone itself: The antigen is unknown.

The gene calls are TRBV9 and TRBJ2-7; TRBD2 matches at 10 bases. The origin of this receptor is a male donor in good health and CMV-seronegative. The sample was PBMCs. CDR3 DNA: TGTGCCAGCAGCGCGGGCTCTAGCGGGAGTGTATACGAGCAGTACTTC. As protein: CASSAGSSGSVYEQYF.